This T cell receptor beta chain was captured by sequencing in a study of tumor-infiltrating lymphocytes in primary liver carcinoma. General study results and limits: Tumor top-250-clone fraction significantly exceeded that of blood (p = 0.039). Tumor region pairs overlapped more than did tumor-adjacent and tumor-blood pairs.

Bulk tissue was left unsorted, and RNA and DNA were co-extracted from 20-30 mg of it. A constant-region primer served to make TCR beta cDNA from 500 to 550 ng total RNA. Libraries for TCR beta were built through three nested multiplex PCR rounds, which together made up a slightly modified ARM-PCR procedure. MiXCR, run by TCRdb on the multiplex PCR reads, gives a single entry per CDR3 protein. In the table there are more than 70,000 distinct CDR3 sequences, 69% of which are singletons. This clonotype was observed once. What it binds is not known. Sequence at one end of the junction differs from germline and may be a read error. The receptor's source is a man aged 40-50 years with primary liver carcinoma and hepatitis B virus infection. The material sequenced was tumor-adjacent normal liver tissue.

The CDR3 here is CACSPAGAPGELYF. The CDR3 DNA is TGTGCCTGCAGTCCTGCGGGGGCGCCTGGGGAGCTGTACTTC. This sequence joins TRBV14 and TRBJ2-7, with a weak D call TRBD2 (7 bases). The CDR3 has 14 amino acids. Germline CDR1 is SGHDN and CDR2 is FVKESK.